This TCR beta chain originates from a study of control samples from healthy donors and cancer patients (dated by TCRdb to the early 2020s). The CDR3 runs 15 amino acids, cysteine and phenylalanine included. Kept here is only the CDR3 DNA, which spans 45 bases and is read in frame from base 1. From a lookup of the germline V gene, CDR1 and CDR2 are SGHVS and FQNEAQ. Between the V and J ends, shortened by 2 bases and 0 bases respectively, the junction contains 7 bases. Worth noting for this clone: Its antigen target is currently unknown. No much larger clonotype is one base removed from it; base qualities were not supplied.

Library preparation employed the immunoSEQ multiplex PCR assay. TCRdb obtained this table from immuneACCESS and retained in-frame rearrangements with V and J assigned. These tables miss some clones; where compared with another copy, unresolved V genes account for less than half of the shortfall, and the remainder is unexplained. Recorded for this sample are more than 95,000 clones; around nine tenths of them occurred a single time. The top ten constitute about a fifth of the sample. The source is a man aged 55 to 70 with lung cancer. Material for sequencing was PBMCs. The chain employs TRBV7-8 and TRBJ2-2, with the D gene too uncertain to name. For the CDR3, the sequence is CASSLRASNTGELFF. The nucleotide sequence reads as follows: TGTGCCAGCAGCTTAAGGGCTTCGAACACCGGGGAGCTGTTTTTT.